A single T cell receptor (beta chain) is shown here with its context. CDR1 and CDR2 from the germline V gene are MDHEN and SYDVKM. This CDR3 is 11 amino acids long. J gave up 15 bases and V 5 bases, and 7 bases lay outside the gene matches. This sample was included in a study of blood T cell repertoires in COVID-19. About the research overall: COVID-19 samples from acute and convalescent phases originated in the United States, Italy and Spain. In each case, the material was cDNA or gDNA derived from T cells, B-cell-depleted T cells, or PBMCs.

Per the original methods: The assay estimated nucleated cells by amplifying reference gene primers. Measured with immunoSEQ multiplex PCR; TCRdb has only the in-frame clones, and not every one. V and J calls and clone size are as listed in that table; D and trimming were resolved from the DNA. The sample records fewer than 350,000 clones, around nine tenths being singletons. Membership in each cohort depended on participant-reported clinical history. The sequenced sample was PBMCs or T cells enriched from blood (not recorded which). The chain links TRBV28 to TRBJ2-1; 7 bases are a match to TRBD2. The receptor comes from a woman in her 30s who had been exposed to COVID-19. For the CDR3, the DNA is TGTGCCAGCAGTACCCCGACGGGGGGGTTCTTC. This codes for CASSTPTGGFF.